This T cell receptor beta chain was found in a study of blood T cells in healthy people across ages. Study-wide findings and caveats: Older individuals had lower TCR beta diversity per million T cells (the decline was roughly linear).

Peripheral blood samples of 9 to 10 milliliters were drawn from each donor. With 3 bases clipped from V and 5 bases from J, the junction kept 10 bases outside the gene matches. Germline loops: CDR1 SGHAT, CDR2 FQNNGV. The CDR3 has 15 amino acids. This clonotype was observed a single time. Its antigen remains unknown. Primers used in a second PCR of about 6 to 11 cycles were a sample-barcoded 5' primer and a J-beta primer mix. TCRdb processed the 5' RACE reads anew with MiXCR; each CDR3 protein has one entry. The sample lists about 1,400,000 distinct CDR3 sequences; approximately 59% were seen once. Sequencing was done on a sample of blood. V usage is TRBV11-2 and J usage is TRBJ2-7; TRBD1 agrees at 7 bases. The sequence was obtained from a young man in good health. CDR3 DNA: TGTGCCAGCAGCTTCACAGGGGCAGGCGTCGACGAGCAGTACTTC. Protein sequence: CASSFTGAGVDEQYF.